This T cell receptor beta chain was profiled in a study of shared clonotypes between healthy human individuals. Points from the study as a whole: Incomplete sequencing of sorted subsets was indicated by rarefaction despite large depth. Clonotypes shared by all four sorted-subset donors had higher generation probabilities than non-shared clonotypes.

As regards this clone: Antigen unknown.

The CDR3 totals 11 residues. From germline, CDR1 is SNHLY and CDR2 FYNNEI. Trimming removed 8 bases at V and 7 bases at J, with 10 bases between. Deep was the level used in running the assay. The data were produced by immunoSEQ multiplex PCR, yet TCRdb's version contains in-frame clones alone and is incomplete. The sample includes a few million clones, 80% to 95% of them seen just once. J is TRBJ2-3 and V is TRBV2; a possible D gene is TRBD1 (6 bases). The material sequenced was naive CD4+ T cells from PBMCs. Stated subset: CD45RA+ positively selected. The source is a young man in good health. Some clones in this sample may be carry-over from other donors' samples. The CDR3 sequence: CASGRGYTQYF. The CDR3 coding sequence is TGTGCCAGCGGTAGGGGGTATACGCAGTATTTT.